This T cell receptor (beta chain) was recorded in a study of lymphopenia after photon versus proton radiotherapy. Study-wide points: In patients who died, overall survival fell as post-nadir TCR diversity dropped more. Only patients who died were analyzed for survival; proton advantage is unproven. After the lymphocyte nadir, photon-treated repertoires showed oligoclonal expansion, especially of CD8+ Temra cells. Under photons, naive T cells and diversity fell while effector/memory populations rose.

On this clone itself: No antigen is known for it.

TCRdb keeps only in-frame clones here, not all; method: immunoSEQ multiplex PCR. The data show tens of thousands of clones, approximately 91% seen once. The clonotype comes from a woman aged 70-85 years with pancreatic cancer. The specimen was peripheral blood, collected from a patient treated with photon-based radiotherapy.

This chain's CDR3 is CASSDLGGGNQPQHF. In DNA form, the CDR3 reads TGTGCCAGCAGCGACCTGGGGGGTGGCAATCAGCCCCAGCATTTT. V usage is TRBV2 and J usage is TRBJ1-5, with a possible D match to TRBD1 (5 bases). V was shortened by 6 bases and J by 2 bases, with 14 bases between the two germline ends. The germline V gene has CDR1 SNHLY and CDR2 FYNNEI. The CDR3 loop spans 15 amino acids.